This T cell receptor (beta chain) was identified in a study of immune evolution from preneoplasia to lung adenocarcinoma. TCRdb's copy holds only in-frame clones and misses some; the assay was immunoSEQ multiplex PCR. The sample holds 37,000 or so clones, about 74% seen once. V lost 6 bases and J 0 bases, leaving 18 bases between the germline ends. Germline V gene lookup returns CDR1 SGDLS and CDR2 YYNGEE. The CDR3 is 17 amino acids. This clonotype originated in a person aged 60 to 70 with lung adenocarcinoma. The chain combines TRBV9 with TRBJ2-2, with D maybe TRBD2 (6 bases). Sequenced: FFPE invasive lung adenocarcinoma tissue. This CDR3 reads CASTGTREDTNTGELFF. Here the CDR3 DNA reads TGTGCCAGCACCGGGACTCGTGAAGATACGAACACCGGGGAGCTGTTTTTT.